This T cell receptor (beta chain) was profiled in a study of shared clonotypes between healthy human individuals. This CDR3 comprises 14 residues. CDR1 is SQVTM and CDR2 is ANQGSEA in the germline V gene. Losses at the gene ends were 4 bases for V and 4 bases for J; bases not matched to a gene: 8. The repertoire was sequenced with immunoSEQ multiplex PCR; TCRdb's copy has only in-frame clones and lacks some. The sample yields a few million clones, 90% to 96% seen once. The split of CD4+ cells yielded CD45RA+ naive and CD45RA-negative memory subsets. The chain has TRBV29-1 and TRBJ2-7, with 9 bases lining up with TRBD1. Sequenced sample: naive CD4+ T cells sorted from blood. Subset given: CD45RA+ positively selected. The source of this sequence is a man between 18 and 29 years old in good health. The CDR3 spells CSVAPPGQGYEQYF. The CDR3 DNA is TGCAGCGTTGCCCCACCGGGACAGGGATACGAGCAGTACTTC.